These 32 T cell receptor beta chains originate from one sample sequenced in a study of T cells in narcolepsy. Assay: immunoSEQ multiplex PCR; the TCRdb copy retains only in-frame clones and omits some. This sample has about 35,000 clones, with about 80% found just once. The sequencing sample was made of memory (CD45RA-) CD4+ T cells from blood. These receptors came from a human donor in good health.

V gene TRBV4-1 combines with J gene TRBJ2-2, with 7 bases fitting TRBD2. The trim removed 2 bases at V and 0 bases at J, leaving 6 bases unmatched. The CDR3 sequence is 17 residues long. The V gene's germline CDR1 is MGHRA and CDR2 YSYEKL. CDR3 DNA sequence: TGCGCCAGCAGCCAAAGTAGCGGGTCAGCGAACACCGGGGAGCTGTTTTTT. Amino acids: CASSQSSGSANTGELFF.

The gene calls are TRBV15 and TRBJ1-2; unclear D gene. With 3 bases removed from V and 3 bases from J, the gap between germline ends came to 14 bases. In germline, CDR1 is LNHNV, CDR2 YYDKDF (reference sequence). This CDR3 spans 15 amino acids. The CDR3 region is CATSSRSTYDYGYTF. CDR3 nucleotide sequence: TGTGCCACCAGCAGTCGCTCGACCTATGACTATGGCTACACCTTC. Complete variable domain (other parts from reference TRBV15 and TRBJ1-2): DAMVIQNPRYQVTQFGKPVTLSCSQTLNHNVMYWYQQKSSQAPKLLFHYYDKDFNNEADTPDNFQSRRPNTSFCFLDIRSPGLGDTAMYLCATSSRSTYDYGYTFGSGTRLTVV.

The J gene is TRBJ2-3, the V gene TRBV29-1; TRBD2 aligns across 7 bases. J was trimmed by 5 bases and V by 4 bases; bases with no gene match: 3. Germline V gives CDR1 SQVTM, CDR2 ANQGSEA. The CDR3 loop spans 12 amino acids. The CDR3 protein is CSVAGGGDTQYF. CDR3 DNA sequence: TGCAGCGTTGCTGGGGGGGGAGATACGCAGTATTTT.

The chain links TRBV15 to TRBJ1-1; 8 bases agree with TRBD1. The ends lost 4 bases at V and 4 bases at J; junction bases unmatched: 5. CDR3 size: 14 residues. The germline V gene has CDR1 LNHNV and CDR2 YYDKDF (reference sequence). Written as DNA, the CDR3 is TGTGCCACCAGCATAAAACAGGGGGGCACTGAAGCTTTCTTT. Protein: CATSIKQGGTEAFF. Combining the CDR3 with reference TRBV15 and TRBJ1-1 gives the whole variable domain DAMVIQNPRYQVTQFGKPVTLSCSQTLNHNVMYWYQQKSSQAPKLLFHYYDKDFNNEADTPDNFQSRRPNTSFCFLDIRSPGLGDTAMYLCATSIKQGGTEAFFGQGTRLTVV.

The chain is built from TRBV5-8 and TRBJ1-2; the D gene is possibly TRBD1 (6 bases). Germline CDR1 and CDR2: SGHTS and YDEGEE. V lost 0 bases to trimming and J lost 3 bases, with 12 bases between them. The CDR3 is 15 residues long. CDR3: CASSLGWGADYGYTF. The CDR3 nucleotides read TGTGCCAGCAGCTTGGGATGGGGGGCGGACTATGGCTACACCTTC.

The J gene is TRBJ1-1, the V gene TRBV6-1; D is possibly TRBD1 (6 bases). The length of the CDR3 is 14 residues. The V and J ends lost 5 bases and 3 bases respectively, with 13 bases between them. Per germline, CDR1 MNHNS and CDR2 SASEGT. The CDR3 sequence: CASSKGRGDTEAFF. The DNA of the CDR3 is TGTGCCAGCAGTAAAGGCAGGGGAGACACTGAAGCTTTCTTT.

The chain carries TRBV14 and TRBJ1-1; the D is unclear. CDR1 SGHDN and CDR2 FVKESK come from the germline V gene. Trimming shortened V by 5 bases and J by 4 bases, and 14 bases separated the two germline ends. The CDR3 consists of 14 residues. In nucleotides, the CDR3 is TGTGCCAGCAGCGCGGGCCTCCGAGGCACTGAAGCTTTCTTT. Translated, it gives CASSAGLRGTEAFF.

This chain uses TRBV19 with TRBJ2-2; unclear D gene. V lost 3 bases, J lost 2 bases, and 7 bases lay in between. CDR3 length equals 14 residues. Per the germline V gene, CDR1 is LNHDA and CDR2 is SQIVND (reference sequence). The CDR3 nucleotides read TGTGCCAGTAGTATGTTGGGAAACACCGGGGAGCTGTTTTTT. It translates to CASSMLGNTGELFF.

The V and J genes are TRBV6-1 and TRBJ2-3, with TRBD2 matching over 9 bases. Germline V gene lookup returns CDR1 MNHNS and CDR2 SASEGT. CDR3 length: 15 residues. After removal of 8 bases from V and 1 base from J, the junction contained 7 bases not matched to a gene. CDR3 region: CASRIAGAGTDTQYF. CDR3 coding DNA: TGTGCCAGCCGAATAGCGGGGGCGGGCACAGATACGCAGTATTTT.

This chain uses TRBV30 with TRBJ2-6, with D hard to call. CDR1 GTSNPN and CDR2 SVGIG come from the germline V gene (reference sequence). Between the trimmed V and J ends, which lost 6 bases and 1 base, there was a span of 10 bases. This CDR3 comprises 14 residues. CDR3 DNA: TGTGCCTGCGGCGTCGCTTCTGGGGCCAACGTCCTGACTTTC. This codes for CACGVASGANVLTF. The full variable domain, completed using reference TRBV30 and TRBJ2-6, is SQTIHQWPATLVQPVGSPLSLECTVEGTSNPNLYWYRQAAGRGLQLLFYSVGIGQISSEVPQNLSASRPQDRQFILSSKKLLLSDSGFYLCACGVASGANVLTFGAGSRLTVL.

The chain is built from TRBV9 and TRBJ1-1; D not resolved. The CDR3 is 16 residues long. The germline V and J ends were trimmed by 3 bases and 1 base, with 16 bases remaining between them. The germline V gene has CDR1 SGDLS and CDR2 YYNGEE. The CDR3 is CASSAPEGRTNTEAFF. The CDR3 coding sequence is TGTGCCAGCAGCGCCCCCGAAGGACGGACGAACACTGAAGCTTTCTTT.

V usage is TRBV10-2 and J usage is TRBJ1-5; unclear D gene. Germline-derived CDR1 and CDR2 are WSHSY and SAAADI. Deletions cut 3 bases from V and 3 bases from J, with 12 bases between. The length of the CDR3 is 15 residues. Written as DNA, the CDR3 is TGCGCCAGCAGTGATTCCGGGAAGAACAATCAGCCCCAGCATTTT. The encoded protein is CASSDSGKNNQPQHF.

This clone has just a few counts. This sequence joins TRBV5-4 and TRBJ2-3; TRBD2 matches at 9 bases. The CDR3 has 19 amino acids. After removal of 0 bases from V and 4 bases from J, the junction contained 15 bases not matched to a gene. Germline V lookup: CDR1 SGHNT, CDR2 YYREEE (reference sequence). CDR3 residues: CASSLAHRSSGRGADTQYF. CDR3 nucleotide sequence: TGTGCCAGCAGCTTGGCCCATAGGAGTAGCGGGAGAGGCGCAGATACGCAGTATTTT.

The chain recombines TRBV11-3 with TRBJ2-5; D gene ambiguous. The CDR3 consists of 11 residues. V lost 5 bases, J lost 5 bases, and 6 bases lay in between. Germline V CDR1 and CDR2: SGHNT, YENEEA. CDR3 bases: TGTGCCAGCAGCGAGACGGAGACCCAGTACTTC. It translates to CASSETETQYF.

The chain couples TRBV7-6 to TRBJ2-5, with a weak D call TRBD1 (6 bases). The CDR3 has 15 amino acids. Trimming pared 5 bases from V and 7 bases from J, leaving 20 bases between. CDR1 is SGHVS, CDR2 FNYEAQ, per germline. DNA of the CDR3: TGTGCCAGCAGCCAACCCATCGGGACATCGGGGACCCAGTACTTC. Protein product: CASSQPIGTSGTQYF.

V gene TRBV9 combines with J gene TRBJ1-3; 7 nucleotides line up with TRBD1. V shed 3 bases and J 4 bases; nucleotides not matched to a gene: 10. In germline, CDR1 is SGDLS, CDR2 YYNGEE. The CDR3 covers 16 residues. This chain's CDR3 is CASSAVGGGGGNTIYF. In nucleotides, the CDR3 is TGTGCCAGCAGCGCGGTAGGGGGCGGTGGAGGAAACACCATATATTTT.

The chain has TRBV6-4 and TRBJ2-7; the D is unclear. The CDR3 consists of 15 residues. Trimming stripped 6 bases from V and 3 bases from J, with 18 bases between. Germline CDR1 is MRHNA and CDR2 is SNTAGT. Here the CDR3 reads CASSRGRSPLYEQYF. CDR3 nucleotide sequence: TGTGCCAGCAGCCGTGGACGGTCCCCCCTCTACGAGCAGTACTTC.

V usage is TRBV21-1 and J usage is TRBJ1-4; no check of the table's D call, TRBD1, against the DNA was made. TRBV21-1 is annotated as a pseudogene. The CDR3 consists of 21 residues. The CDR3 region is CASSERDPGTGGLEWYEKLFF. CDR3 DNA: TGTGCCAGCAGCGAGAGAGACCCCGGGACAGGGGGGCTCGAGTGGTATGAAAAACTGTTTTTT.

For the CDR3, the DNA is TGTGCCAGCAGTTACGGTGGGGGGGTTGGTGAAAAACTGTTTTTT. Translating it yields CASSYGGGVGEKLFF. The chain employs TRBV6-6 and TRBJ1-4; tentative D call: TRBD1 (5 bases). Germline V lookup: CDR1 MNHNY, CDR2 SVGAGI (reference sequence). V was trimmed by 2 bases and J by 7 bases, leaving 14 bases between them. The CDR3 spans 15 residues.

DNA for the CDR3: TGTGCCAGCAGGGCCACGGGACCCCAGCATTTT. As protein: CASRATGPQHF. The chain uses TRBV6-1 and TRBJ1-5; D not resolved. The germline V and J ends were trimmed by 6 bases and 10 bases, with 10 bases remaining between them. The CDR3 loop spans 11 amino acids. Germline lookup yields CDR1 MNHNS and CDR2 SASEGT.

CDR3 loop: CAWSASTDTQYF. The CDR3 DNA reads TGTGCCTGGAGTGCTAGCACAGATACGCAGTATTTT. The chain is built from TRBV30 and TRBJ2-3; the D is unclear. The V end lost 1 base, the J end lost 0 bases, and 2 bases lay between the germline ends. CDR3 length: 12 amino acids. Germline CDR1 is GTSNPN and CDR2 is SVGIG (reference sequence).

The chain employs TRBV7-8 and TRBJ2-3, with TRBD2 as a possible D gene (6 bases). V lost 4 bases and J 6 bases, leaving 20 bases between the germline ends. This CDR3 has 16 residues. From germline, CDR1 is SGHVS and CDR2 FQNEAQ. The DNA of the CDR3 is TGTGCCAGCAGCTCCCGGGACTCGCCCCTTATCGATACGCAGTATTTT. Translating it yields CASSSRDSPLIDTQYF.

The CDR3 spells CASSIARSSYEQYF. The DNA of the CDR3 is TGTGCCAGTAGTATAGCAAGGAGCTCCTACGAGCAGTACTTC. The chain has TRBV19 and TRBJ2-7; D ambiguous. Per germline, CDR1 LNHDA and CDR2 SQIVND (reference sequence). Trimming removed 1 base from V and 0 bases from J, with 7 bases in between. CDR3 length: 14 residues.

The genes are TRBV5-1 and TRBJ2-2, with 8 positions matching TRBD1. The V gene's germline CDR1 is SGHRS and CDR2 YFSETQ. The CDR3 is 14 residues long. The V segment lost 7 bases and the J segment 2 bases; nucleotides outside the gene matches: 4. The CDR3 coding sequence is TGCGCCAGCGCCACAGGGGGTAACACCGGGGAGCTGTTTTTT. This codes for CASATGGNTGELFF.

V usage is TRBV27 and J usage is TRBJ1-6, with D hard to call. Per the germline V gene, CDR1 is MNHEY and CDR2 is SMNVEV (reference sequence). Trimming stripped 5 bases from V and 0 bases from J, with 5 bases between. The CDR3 is made up of 14 amino acids. CDR3 bases: TGTGCCAGCAGTCAGATCTCCTATAATTCACCCCTCCACTTT. This translates into CASSQISYNSPLHF.

The chain links TRBV5-4 to TRBJ1-1, with a possible D match to TRBD1 (5 bases). CDR1 and CDR2 (germline): SGHNT, YYREEE (reference sequence). Between the trimmed V and J ends, which lost 10 bases and 6 bases, there was a span of 28 bases. The CDR3 spans 16 residues. CDR3 sequence reads: CAGTVTGRLSTAEAFF. Here the CDR3 DNA reads TGTGCCGGCACCGTCACAGGACGATTATCCACGGCTGAAGCTTTCTTT. Full variable domain (outside the CDR3, taken from reference TRBV5-4 and TRBJ1-1): ETGVTQSPTHLIKTRGQQVTLRCSSQSGHNTVSWYQQALGQGPQFIFQYYREEENGRGNFPPRFSGLQFPNYSSELNVNALELDDSALYLCAGTVTGRLSTAEAFFGQGTRLTVV.

This chain uses TRBV18 with TRBJ2-5; D uncertain. Germline-derived CDR1 and CDR2 are KGHSH and LQKENI. The CDR3 runs 14 residues. Trimming stripped 3 bases from V and 3 bases from J, with 11 bases between. The CDR3 bases are TGTGCCAGCTCACCCTTAGGCGGAAAAGAGACCCAGTACTTC. It encodes CASSPLGGKETQYF.

The rearrangement uses TRBV5-4 and TRBJ1-4, with 9 bases fitting TRBD1. J was trimmed by 8 bases and V by 1 base; bases with no gene match: 12. The V gene's germline CDR1 is SGHNT and CDR2 YYREEE (reference sequence). The CDR3 length is 17 residues. The DNA for the CDR3 is TGTGCCAGCAGCTTGAATTCGGCGGGACAGGGACGAGAAAAACTGTTTTTT. Protein: CASSLNSAGQGREKLFF.

The chain couples TRBV30 to TRBJ1-6, with D possibly being TRBD1 (5 bases). Germline assignment: CDR1 GTSNPN and CDR2 SVGIG (reference sequence). V lost 1 base and J 12 bases, leaving 13 bases between the germline ends. This CDR3 contains 13 residues. The CDR3 nucleotides are TGTGCCTGGAGTGCCTTGGGGGGGGGACCCCTCCACTTT. Amino acid sequence: CAWSALGGGPLHF.

For the CDR3, the DNA is TGTGCCAGCAGACAGGGGGCGGACACTGAAGCTTTCTTT. Protein: CASRQGADTEAFF. V usage is TRBV6-1 and J usage is TRBJ1-1; 9 nucleotides match TRBD1. Germline CDR1 MNHNS, CDR2 SASEGT. V was pared by 6 bases and J by 3 bases, with 2 bases of the junction left unmatched. The CDR3 has 13 residues.

V gene TRBV18 combines with J gene TRBJ2-2, with a tentative D call TRBD1 (5 bases). Germline CDR1 is KGHSH and CDR2 is LQKENI. The CDR3 length is 16 residues. V was shortened by 2 bases and J by 2 bases, with 12 bases between the two germline ends. The CDR3 DNA sequence: TGTGCCAGCTCACCAAGGCCTCAGGGAAACACCGGGGAGCTGTTTTTT. Translation gives CASSPRPQGNTGELFF.

The chain joins TRBV7-9 to TRBJ2-7; D is uncertain. Germline V gives CDR1 SEHNR, CDR2 FQNEAQ (reference sequence). Trimming stripped 1 base from V and 2 bases from J, with 6 bases between. The CDR3 loop spans 13 amino acids. The CDR3 DNA sequence: TGTGCCAGCAGCTTAGAGGTAGCCTACGAGCAGTACTTC. Its protein is CASSLEVAYEQYF.